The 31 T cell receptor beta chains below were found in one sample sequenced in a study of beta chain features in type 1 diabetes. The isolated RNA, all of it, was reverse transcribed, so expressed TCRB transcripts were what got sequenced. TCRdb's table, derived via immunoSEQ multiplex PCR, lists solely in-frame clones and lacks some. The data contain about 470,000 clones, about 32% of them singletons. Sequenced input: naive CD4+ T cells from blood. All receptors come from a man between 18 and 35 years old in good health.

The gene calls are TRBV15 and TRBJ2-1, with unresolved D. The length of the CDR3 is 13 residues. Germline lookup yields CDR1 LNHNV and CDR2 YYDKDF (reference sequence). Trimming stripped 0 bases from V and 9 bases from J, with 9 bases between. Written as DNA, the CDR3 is TGTGCCACCAGCAGAGATCTGATCGGTGAGCAGTTCTTC. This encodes CATSRDLIGEQFF.

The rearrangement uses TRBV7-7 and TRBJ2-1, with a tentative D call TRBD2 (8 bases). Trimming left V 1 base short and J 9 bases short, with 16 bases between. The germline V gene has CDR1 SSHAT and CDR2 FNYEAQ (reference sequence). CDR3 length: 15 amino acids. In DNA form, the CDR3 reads TGTGCCAGCAGCTTAGTCGCGGGAGGACAGGCTGAGCAGTTCTTC. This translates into CASSLVAGGQAEQFF. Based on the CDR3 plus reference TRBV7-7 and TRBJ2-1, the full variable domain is GAGVSQSPRYKVTKRGQDVTLRCDPISSHATLYWYQQALGQGPEFLTYFNYEAQPDKSGLPSDRFSAERPEGSISTLTIQRTEQRDSAMYRCASSLVAGGQAEQFFGPGTRLTVL.

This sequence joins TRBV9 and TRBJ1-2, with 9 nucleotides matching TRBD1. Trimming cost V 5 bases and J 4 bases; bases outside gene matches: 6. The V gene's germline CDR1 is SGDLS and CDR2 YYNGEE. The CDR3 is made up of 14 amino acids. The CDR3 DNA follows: TGTGCCAGCAGTCCCGGACAGGGGAGCTATGGCTACACCTTC. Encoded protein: CASSPGQGSYGYTF.

The CDR3: CASSLWGVNQPQHF. CDR3 sequence (DNA): TGTGCCAGCAGCTTATGGGGAGTCAATCAGCCCCAGCATTTT. J is TRBJ1-5 and V is TRBV7-2; no clear D gene. The CDR3 runs to 14 residues. Germline-derived CDR1 and CDR2 are SGHTA and FQGNSA. Trimming pared 2 bases from V and 3 bases from J, leaving 8 bases between.

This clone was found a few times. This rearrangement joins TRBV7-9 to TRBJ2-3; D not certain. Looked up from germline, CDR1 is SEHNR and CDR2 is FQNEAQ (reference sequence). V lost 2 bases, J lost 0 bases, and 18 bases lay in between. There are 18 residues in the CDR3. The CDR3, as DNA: TGTGCCAGCAGCTTATTCCTCTCGCGAGACTCTAGCACAGATACGCAGTATTTT. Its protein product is CASSLFLSRDSSTDTQYF.

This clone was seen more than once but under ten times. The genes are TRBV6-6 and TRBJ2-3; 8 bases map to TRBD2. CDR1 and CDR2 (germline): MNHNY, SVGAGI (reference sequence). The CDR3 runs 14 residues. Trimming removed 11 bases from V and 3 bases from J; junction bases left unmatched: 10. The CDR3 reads CAATGTSVTDTQYF. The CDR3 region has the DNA TGTGCCGCCACCGGGACTAGTGTGACAGATACGCAGTATTTT.

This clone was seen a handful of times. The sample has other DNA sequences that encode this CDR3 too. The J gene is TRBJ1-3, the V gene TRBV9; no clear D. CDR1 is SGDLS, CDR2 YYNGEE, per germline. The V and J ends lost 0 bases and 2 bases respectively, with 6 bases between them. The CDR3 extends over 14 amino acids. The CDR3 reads CASSVGGAGNTIYF. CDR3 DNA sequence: TGTGCCAGCAGCGTAGGAGGCGCTGGAAACACCATATATTTT.

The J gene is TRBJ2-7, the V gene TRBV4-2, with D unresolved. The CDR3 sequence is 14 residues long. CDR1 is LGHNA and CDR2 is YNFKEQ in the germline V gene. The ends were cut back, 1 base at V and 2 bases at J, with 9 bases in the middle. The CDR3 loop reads CASSQVGMTYEQYF. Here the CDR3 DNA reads TGTGCCAGCAGCCAAGTGGGCATGACCTACGAGCAGTACTTC.

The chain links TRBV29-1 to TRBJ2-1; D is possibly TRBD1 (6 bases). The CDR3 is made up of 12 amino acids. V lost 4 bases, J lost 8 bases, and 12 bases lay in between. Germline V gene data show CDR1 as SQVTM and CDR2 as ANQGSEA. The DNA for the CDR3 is TGCAGCGTTGGGGACATTAGAGATGAGCAGTTCTTC. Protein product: CSVGDIRDEQFF.

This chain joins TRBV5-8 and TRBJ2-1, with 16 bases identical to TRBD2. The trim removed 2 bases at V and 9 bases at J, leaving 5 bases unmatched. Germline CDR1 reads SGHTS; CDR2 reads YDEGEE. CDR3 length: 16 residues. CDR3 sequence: CASSFGTSGRAFEQFF. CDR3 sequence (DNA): TGTGCCAGCAGCTTCGGGACTAGCGGGAGGGCCTTTGAGCAGTTCTTC.

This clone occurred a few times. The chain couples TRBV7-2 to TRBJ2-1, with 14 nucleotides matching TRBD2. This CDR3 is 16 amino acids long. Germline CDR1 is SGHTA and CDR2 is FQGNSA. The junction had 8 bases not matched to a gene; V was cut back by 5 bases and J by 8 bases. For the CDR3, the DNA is TGTGCCAGCAGCATAACGGGACTAGCGGGAGCGTATGAGCAGTTCTTC. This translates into CASSITGLAGAYEQFF.

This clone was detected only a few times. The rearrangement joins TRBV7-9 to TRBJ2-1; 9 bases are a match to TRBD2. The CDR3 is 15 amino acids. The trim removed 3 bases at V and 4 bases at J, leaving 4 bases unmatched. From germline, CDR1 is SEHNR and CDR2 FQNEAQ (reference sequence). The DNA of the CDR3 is TGTGCCAGCAGCTTCGCTAGCGGGAATTACAATGAGCAGTTCTTC. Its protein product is CASSFASGNYNEQFF.

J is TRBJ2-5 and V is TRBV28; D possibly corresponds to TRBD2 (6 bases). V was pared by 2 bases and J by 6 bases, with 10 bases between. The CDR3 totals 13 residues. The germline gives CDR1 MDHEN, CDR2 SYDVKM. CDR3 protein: CASSLRLEKTQYF. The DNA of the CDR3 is TGTGCCAGCAGTTTACGACTAGAAAAGACCCAGTACTTC.

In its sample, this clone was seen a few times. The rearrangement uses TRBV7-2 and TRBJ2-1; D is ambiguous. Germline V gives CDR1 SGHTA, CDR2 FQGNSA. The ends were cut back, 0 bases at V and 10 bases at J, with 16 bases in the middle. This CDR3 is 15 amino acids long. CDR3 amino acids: CASSLASPLAIEQFF. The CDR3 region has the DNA TGTGCCAGCAGCTTAGCCTCGCCGTTGGCAATCGAGCAGTTCTTC. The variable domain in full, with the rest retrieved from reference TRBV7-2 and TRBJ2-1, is GAGVSQSPSNKVTEKGKDVELRCDPISGHTALYWYRQSLGQGLEFLIYFQGNSAPDKSGLPSDRFSAERTGGSVSTLTIQRTQQEDSAVYLCASSLASPLAIEQFFGPGTRLTVL.

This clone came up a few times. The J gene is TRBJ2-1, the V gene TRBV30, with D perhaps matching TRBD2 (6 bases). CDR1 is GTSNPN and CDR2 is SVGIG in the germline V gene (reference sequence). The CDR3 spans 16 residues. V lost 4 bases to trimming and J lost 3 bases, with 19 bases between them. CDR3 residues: CAWIPRGNSDYNEQFF. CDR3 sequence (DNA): TGTGCCTGGATCCCACGGGGGAACTCAGACTACAATGAGCAGTTCTTC.

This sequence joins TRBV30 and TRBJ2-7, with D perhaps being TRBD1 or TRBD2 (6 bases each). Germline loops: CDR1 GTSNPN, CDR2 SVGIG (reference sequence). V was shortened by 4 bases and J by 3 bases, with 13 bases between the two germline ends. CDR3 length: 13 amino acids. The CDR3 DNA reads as TGTGCCTGGAAGGGGGGCCCCTACTACGAGCAGTACTTC. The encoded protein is CAWKGGPYYEQYF.

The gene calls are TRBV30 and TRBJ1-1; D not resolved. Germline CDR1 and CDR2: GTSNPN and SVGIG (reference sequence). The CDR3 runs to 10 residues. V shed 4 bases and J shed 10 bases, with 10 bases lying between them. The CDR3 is CAWTRSAAFF. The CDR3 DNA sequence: TGTGCCTGGACAAGGAGCGCAGCTTTCTTT.

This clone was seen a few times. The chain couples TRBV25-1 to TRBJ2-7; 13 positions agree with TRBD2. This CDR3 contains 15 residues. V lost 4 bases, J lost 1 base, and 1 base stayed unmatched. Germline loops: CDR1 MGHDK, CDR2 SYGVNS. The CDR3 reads CASSVTSGRSYEQYF. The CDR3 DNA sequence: TGTGCCAGCAGTGTGACTAGCGGGAGGTCCTACGAGCAGTACTTC.

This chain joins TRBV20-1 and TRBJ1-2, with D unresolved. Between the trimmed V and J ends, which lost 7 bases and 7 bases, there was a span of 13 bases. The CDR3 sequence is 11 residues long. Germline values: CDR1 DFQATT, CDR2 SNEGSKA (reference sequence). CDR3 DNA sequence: TGCAGTGTTAAGGGCCCCACTGGCTACACCTTC. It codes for CSVKGPTGYTF.

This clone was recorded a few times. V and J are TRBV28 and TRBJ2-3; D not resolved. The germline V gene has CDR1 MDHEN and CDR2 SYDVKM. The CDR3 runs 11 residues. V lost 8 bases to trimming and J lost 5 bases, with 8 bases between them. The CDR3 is CASSRGDTQYF. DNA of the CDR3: TGTGCCAGCTCCCGTGGAGATACGCAGTATTTT.

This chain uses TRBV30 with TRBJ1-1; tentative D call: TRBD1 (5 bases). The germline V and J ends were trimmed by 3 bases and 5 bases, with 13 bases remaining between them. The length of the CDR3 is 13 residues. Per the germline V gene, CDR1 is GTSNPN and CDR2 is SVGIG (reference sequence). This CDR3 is CAWSLNGGTEAFF. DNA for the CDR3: TGTGCCTGGAGCCTTAACGGGGGAACTGAAGCTTTCTTT.

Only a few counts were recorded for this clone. The DNA for the CDR3 is TGTGCCAGTAGCCAACTAAGAAATGAGCAGTTCTTC. Its protein product is CASSQLRNEQFF. The rearrangement joins TRBV19 to TRBJ2-1, with no clear D. V was clipped by 6 bases and J by 7 bases, with 10 bases between them. This CDR3 spans 12 amino acids. CDR1 and CDR2 (germline): LNHDA, SQIVND (reference sequence).

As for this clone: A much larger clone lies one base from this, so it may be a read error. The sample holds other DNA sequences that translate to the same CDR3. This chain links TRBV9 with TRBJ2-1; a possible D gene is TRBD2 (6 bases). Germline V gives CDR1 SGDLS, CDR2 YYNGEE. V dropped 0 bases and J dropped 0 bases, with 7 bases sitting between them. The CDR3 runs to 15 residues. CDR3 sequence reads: CASSVGGTSYNEQFF. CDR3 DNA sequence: TGTGCCAGCAGCGTAGGCGGGACCTCCTACAATGAGCAGTTCTTC.

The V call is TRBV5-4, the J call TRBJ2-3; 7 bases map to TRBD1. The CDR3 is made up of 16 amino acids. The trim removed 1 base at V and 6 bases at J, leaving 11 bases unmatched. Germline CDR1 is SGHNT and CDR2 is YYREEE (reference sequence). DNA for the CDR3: TGTGCCAGCAGCTTGCTAGTACAGGGGCCAAGGGATACGCAGTATTTT. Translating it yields CASSLLVQGPRDTQYF.

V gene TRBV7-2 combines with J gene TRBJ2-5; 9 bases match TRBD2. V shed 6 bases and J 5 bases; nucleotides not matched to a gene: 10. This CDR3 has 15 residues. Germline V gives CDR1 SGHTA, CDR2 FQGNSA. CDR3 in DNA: TGTGCCAGCAGACCTAATAGCGGGGGCGGGGAGACCCAGTACTTC. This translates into CASRPNSGGGETQYF.

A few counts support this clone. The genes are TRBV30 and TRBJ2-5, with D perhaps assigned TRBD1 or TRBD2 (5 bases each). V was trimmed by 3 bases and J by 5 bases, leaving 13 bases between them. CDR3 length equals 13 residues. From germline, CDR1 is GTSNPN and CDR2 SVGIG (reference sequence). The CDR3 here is CAWSKGTRETQYF. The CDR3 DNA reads TGTGCCTGGAGCAAAGGGACCCGGGAGACCCAGTACTTC.

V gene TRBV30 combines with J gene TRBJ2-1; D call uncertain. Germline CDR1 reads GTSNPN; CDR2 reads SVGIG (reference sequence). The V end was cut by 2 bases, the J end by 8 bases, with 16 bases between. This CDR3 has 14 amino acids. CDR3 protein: CAWSTPLYLYEQFF. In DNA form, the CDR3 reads TGTGCCTGGAGTACCCCTTTGTATCTGTATGAGCAGTTCTTC. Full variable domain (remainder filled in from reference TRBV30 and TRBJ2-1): SQTIHQWPATLVQPVGSPLSLECTVEGTSNPNLYWYRQAAGRGLQLLFYSVGIGQISSEVPQNLSASRPQDRQFILSSKKLLLSDSGFYLCAWSTPLYLYEQFFGPGTRLTVL.

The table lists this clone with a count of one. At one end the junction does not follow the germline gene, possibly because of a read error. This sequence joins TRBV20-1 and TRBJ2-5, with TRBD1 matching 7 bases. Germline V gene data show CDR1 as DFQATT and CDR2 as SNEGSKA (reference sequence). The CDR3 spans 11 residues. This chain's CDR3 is CQGDKQETQYF. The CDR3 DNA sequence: TGTCAGGGGGACAAGCAAGAGACCCAGTACTTC.

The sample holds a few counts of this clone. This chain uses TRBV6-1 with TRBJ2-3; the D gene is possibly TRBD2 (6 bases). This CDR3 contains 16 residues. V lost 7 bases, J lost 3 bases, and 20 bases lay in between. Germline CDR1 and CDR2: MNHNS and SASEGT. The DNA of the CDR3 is TGTGCCAGCACTGAGGGAGGACGGGGCGGGACAGATACGCAGTATTTT. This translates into CASTEGGRGGTDTQYF.

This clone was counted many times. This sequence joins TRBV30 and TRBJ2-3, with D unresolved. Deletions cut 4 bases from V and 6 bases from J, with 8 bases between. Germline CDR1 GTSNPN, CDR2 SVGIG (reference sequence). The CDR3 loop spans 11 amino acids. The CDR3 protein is CAWTEQDTQYF. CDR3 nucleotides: TGTGCCTGGACTGAACAGGATACGCAGTATTTT.

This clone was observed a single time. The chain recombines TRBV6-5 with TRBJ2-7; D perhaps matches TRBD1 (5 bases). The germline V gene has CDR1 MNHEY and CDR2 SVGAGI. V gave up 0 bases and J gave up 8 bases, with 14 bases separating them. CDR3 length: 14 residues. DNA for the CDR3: TGTGCCAGCAGTTACTCCAGGGCCCCGTCGCAGCAGTACTTC. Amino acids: CASSYSRAPSQQYF.